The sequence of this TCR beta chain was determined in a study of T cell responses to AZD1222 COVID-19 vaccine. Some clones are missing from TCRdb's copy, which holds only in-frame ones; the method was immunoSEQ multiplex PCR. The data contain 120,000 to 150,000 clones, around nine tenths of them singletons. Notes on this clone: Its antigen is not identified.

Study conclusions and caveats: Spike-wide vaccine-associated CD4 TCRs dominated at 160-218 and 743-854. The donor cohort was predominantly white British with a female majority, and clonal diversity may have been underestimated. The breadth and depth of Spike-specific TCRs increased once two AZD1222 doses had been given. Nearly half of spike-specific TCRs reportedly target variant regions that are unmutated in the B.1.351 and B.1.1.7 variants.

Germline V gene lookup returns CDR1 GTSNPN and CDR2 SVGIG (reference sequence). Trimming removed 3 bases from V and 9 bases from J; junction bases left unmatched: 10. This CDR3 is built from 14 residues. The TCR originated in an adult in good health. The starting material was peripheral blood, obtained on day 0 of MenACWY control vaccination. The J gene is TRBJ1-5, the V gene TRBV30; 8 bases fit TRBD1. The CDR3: CAWSADRGIGPQHF. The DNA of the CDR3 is TGTGCCTGGAGCGCCGACAGGGGAATAGGGCCCCAGCATTTT.